This T cell receptor (beta chain) was captured by sequencing in a study of blood T cell repertoires in COVID-19. For the study at large: PBMCs, B-cell-depleted T cells, or T cells provided the cDNA or gDNA that made up the material.

The data were produced by immunoSEQ multiplex PCR, yet TCRdb's version contains in-frame clones alone and is incomplete. Among around 120,000 clones, 80% to 90% were seen once, and the ten largest hold about 2.5%. The study recruited people aged about 18 to 89 years across about 25 US areas. Participants' reported clinical history set cohort assignment. Recovery among Cohort 3 donors was established by two negative PCRs, clearance, or symptom resolution. CDR1 is MNHEY and CDR2 is SVGAGI in the germline V gene. J gave up 7 bases and V 6 bases, and 7 bases lay outside the gene matches. The CDR3 spans 14 residues.

Material for sequencing was PBMCs or T cells enriched from blood (not recorded which). This chain links TRBV6-5 with TRBJ1-3; TRBD1 matches at 9 bases. The TCR sequence derives from a woman aged 50 to 60 who had recovered from COVID-19. DNA for the CDR3: TGTGCCAGCAGCTTGGGACAGGGAGCCAACACCATATATTTT. It yields the protein CASSLGQGANTIYF.